The 20 T cell receptor beta chains below were found in one sample sequenced in a study of cytomegalovirus exposure and HLA in healthy donors. In the PCR, 60 Vbeta and 13 Jbeta primers were used. The repertoire was sequenced with immunoSEQ multiplex PCR; TCRdb's copy has only in-frame clones and lacks some. The sample consists of about 210,000 clones, roughly 82% of them appearing once. Material for sequencing was PBMCs. Every receptor here comes from a man aged 35 to 55 in good health and CMV-seropositive.

V gene TRBV11-3 combines with J gene TRBJ2-1; the match to TRBD2 covers 14 bases. The CDR3 length is 16 residues. V lost 4 bases, J lost 12 bases, and 11 bases stayed unmatched. Germline V gene sequence: CDR1 SGHNT, CDR2 YENEEA. The CDR3 DNA reads as TGTGCCAGCAGCTCCTCCGGGACTAGCGGGAGAGTGGTGCAGTTCTTC. Protein: CASSSSGTSGRVVQFF.

This rearrangement joins TRBV9 to TRBJ2-3; 8 bases agree with TRBD1. Trimming removed 3 bases from V and 10 bases from J; junction bases left unmatched: 13. There are 15 residues in the CDR3. The germline gives CDR1 SGDLS, CDR2 YYNGEE. The chain's CDR3 is CASSDRTGFAGAQYF. CDR3 sequence (DNA): TGTGCCAGCAGCGACAGGACAGGGTTCGCCGGCGCGCAGTATTTT. The whole variable domain, filled in from reference TRBV9 and TRBJ2-3, reads DSGVTQTPKHLITATGQRVTLRCSPRSGDLSVYWYQQSLDQGLQFLIQYYNGEERAKGNILERFSAQQFPDLHSELNLSSLELGDSALYFCASSDRTGFAGAQYFGPGTRLTVL.

This chain links TRBV6-5 with TRBJ2-5; D is perhaps TRBD2 (6 bases). The germline V gene encodes CDR1 MNHEY and CDR2 SVGAGI. Trimming took off 7 bases at V and 3 bases at J, with 15 bases between the two ends. The CDR3 is made up of 14 amino acids. The CDR3 DNA sequence: TGTGCCAGCATGTGGGGGACTGGGAAAGAGACCCAGTACTTC. Translated, it gives CASMWGTGKETQYF.

The chain joins TRBV5-1 to TRBJ2-7, with 7 bases that match TRBD1. Germline CDR1 SGHRS, CDR2 YFSETQ. The CDR3 is made up of 15 amino acids. The V and J ends lost 4 bases and 1 base, in that order; junction bases with no gene match: 8. CDR3 region: CASSRIDRVSYEQYF. The CDR3 region has the DNA TGCGCCAGCAGCCGAATCGACAGGGTTTCCTACGAGCAGTACTTC.

V and J are TRBV7-3 and TRBJ1-1; D gene uncertain. The V gene lost 2 bases and the J gene lost 3 bases, with 7 bases spanning the gap. The CDR3 is 13 residues long. Germline assignment: CDR1 SGHTA and CDR2 FQGTGA. The CDR3 DNA reads TGTGCCAGCAGCTTATTACGGGACACTGAAGCTTTCTTT. This translates into CASSLLRDTEAFF.

The V and J genes are TRBV28 and TRBJ2-1; 8 bases match TRBD1. Germline V gene lookup returns CDR1 MDHEN and CDR2 SYDVKM. V shed 4 bases and J 4 bases; nucleotides not matched to a gene: 6. The CDR3 length is 15 residues. CDR3 DNA sequence: TGTGCCAGCAGTTCCCCCCGGGACAGGTACAATGAGCAGTTCTTC. It encodes CASSSPRDRYNEQFF.

The gene calls are TRBV28 and TRBJ2-7, with 10 bases lining up with TRBD2. The CDR3 consists of 16 residues. Looked up from germline, CDR1 is MDHEN and CDR2 is SYDVKM. The junction had 2 bases not matched to a gene; V was cut back by 0 bases and J by 0 bases. This CDR3 reads CASSLWASGSSYEQYF. Here the CDR3 DNA reads TGTGCCAGCAGTTTATGGGCTAGCGGGAGCTCCTACGAGCAGTACTTC. Full variable domain (remainder filled in from reference TRBV28 and TRBJ2-7): DVKVTQSSRYLVKRTGEKVFLECVQDMDHENMFWYRQDPGLGLRLIYFSYDVKMKEKGDIPEGYSVSREKKERFSLILESASTNQTSMYLCASSLWASGSSYEQYFGPGTRLTVT.

The V gene is TRBV29-1, the J gene TRBJ2-2; D is uncertain. Per the germline V gene, CDR1 is SQVTM and CDR2 is ANQGSEA. This CDR3 is 11 amino acids long. Trimming took 5 bases from V and 5 from J, leaving 6 bases between them. CDR3 in amino acids: CSVSRTGELFF. CDR3 coding DNA: TGCAGCGTTTCCAGGACCGGGGAGCTGTTTTTT.

V is TRBV11-3 and J is TRBJ2-3; D not certain. Germline values: CDR1 SGHNT, CDR2 YENEEA. Between the trimmed V and J ends, which lost 4 bases and 3 bases, there was a span of 14 bases. This CDR3 region has 15 residues. The CDR3 reads CASSYKGTETDTQYF. The CDR3 bases are TGTGCCAGCAGCTATAAAGGCACGGAGACAGATACGCAGTATTTT.

This chain joins TRBV27 and TRBJ2-1; TRBD2 matches at 7 bases. Germline loops: CDR1 MNHEY, CDR2 SMNVEV (reference sequence). CDR3 length equals 13 residues. The ends lost 3 bases at V and 4 bases at J; junction bases unmatched: 0. In nucleotides, the CDR3 is TGTGCCAGCAGTTTCGGGGGGTACAATGAGCAGTTCTTC. This translates into CASSFGGYNEQFF.

In the case of this clone: This sample includes further DNA sequences coding for the same CDR3. CDR3 nucleotides: TGTGCCAGCAGGTCCCGGGACAGGCCGACCTACGAGCAGTACGTC. It yields the protein CASRSRDRPTYEQYV. The chain employs TRBV5-6 and TRBJ2-7; 8 bases align to TRBD1. After removal of 5 bases from V and 2 bases from J, the junction contained 9 bases not matched to a gene. The CDR3 loop spans 15 amino acids. From germline, CDR1 is SGHDT and CDR2 YYEEEE.

The chain carries TRBV27 and TRBJ1-2, with 10 bases lining up with TRBD1. The CDR3 is 15 residues long. Germline CDR1 MNHEY, CDR2 SMNVEV (reference sequence). With V trimmed by 6 bases and J by 6 bases, 10 bases remained unmatched. CDR3 nucleotides: TGTGCCAGCAGCATGTTTAGGGGGACAGGGGATGGCTACACCTTC. It codes for CASSMFRGTGDGYTF.

The V call is TRBV6-1, the J call TRBJ2-7; 9 positions agree with TRBD1. Germline CDR1 MNHNS, CDR2 SASEGT. This CDR3 has 16 amino acids. After removal of 3 bases from V and 0 bases from J, the junction contained 6 bases not matched to a gene. CDR3 coding DNA: TGTGCCAGCAGTGACCTGACAGGGGGATTCTCCTACGAGCAGTACTTC. Translation gives CASSDLTGGFSYEQYF.

The V call is TRBV10-3, the J call TRBJ2-5; 9 bases are a match to TRBD1. The CDR3 loop spans 13 amino acids. The germline V gene encodes CDR1 ENHRY and CDR2 SYGVKD. Losses at the gene ends were 6 bases for V and 5 bases for J; bases not matched to a gene: 4. The CDR3, as DNA: TGTGCCATCAGCAGGACAGGGGAGGAGACCCAGTACTTC. Protein product: CAISRTGEETQYF.

V usage is TRBV29-1 and J usage is TRBJ2-5, with D maybe TRBD2 (6 bases). V shed 6 bases and J shed 4 bases, with 18 bases lying between them. There are 14 residues in the CDR3. Germline CDR1 reads SQVTM; CDR2 reads ANQGSEA. In DNA, the CDR3 is TGCAGCGTCCCCAAACGCCGGGGAGGAGAGACCCAGTACTTC. It encodes CSVPKRRGGETQYF.

CDR3 residues: CASVAWDRGITF. The CDR3 DNA reads as TGTGCCAGCGTAGCTTGGGACAGGGGGATCACCTTC. The chain couples TRBV27 to TRBJ1-2; 11 bases map to TRBD1. The CDR3 is made up of 12 amino acids. Germline lookup yields CDR1 MNHEY and CDR2 SMNVEV (reference sequence). The junction had 9 bases not matched to a gene; V was cut back by 8 bases and J by 13 bases.

The rearrangement joins TRBV25-1 to TRBJ1-1; no clear D gene. The germline V gene has CDR1 MGHDK and CDR2 SYGVNS. Trimming shortened V by 7 bases and J by 1 base, and 10 bases separated the two germline ends. CDR3 length: 13 amino acids. The CDR3 coding sequence is TGTGCCAGCAAAGGACTACCGAACACTGAAGCTTTCTTT. Residues: CASKGLPNTEAFF. Together with reference TRBV25-1 and TRBJ1-1, the CDR3 gives the full variable domain: EADIYQTPRYLVIGTGKKITLECSQTMGHDKMYWYQQDPGMELHLIHYSYGVNSTEKGDLSSESTVSRIRTEHFPLTLESARPSHTSQYLCASKGLPNTEAFFGQGTRLTVV.

The chain combines TRBV13 with TRBJ2-5; a weak D match, TRBD2 (5 bases). Germline V CDR1 and CDR2: PRHDT, FYEKMQ (reference sequence). The germline V and J ends were trimmed by 4 bases and 4 bases, with 13 bases remaining between them. The CDR3 sequence is 14 residues long. This chain's CDR3 is CASSSRDHLETQYF. The CDR3 nucleotides read TGTGCCAGCAGCTCCCGGGATCACTTAGAGACCCAGTACTTC.

This chain links TRBV7-8 with TRBJ1-5; D unclear. The length of the CDR3 is 12 residues. Per germline, CDR1 SGHVS and CDR2 FQNEAQ. V was shortened by 6 bases and J by 4 bases, with 7 bases between the two germline ends. CDR3 residues: CASSLTNQPQHF. The CDR3 nucleotides read TGTGCCAGCAGTCTTACAAATCAGCCCCAGCATTTT.

The chain links TRBV7-9 to TRBJ1-1, with TRBD1 matching over 9 bases. The CDR3 runs to 15 residues. The trim removed 4 bases at V and 5 bases at J, leaving 8 bases unmatched. Germline loops: CDR1 SEHNR, CDR2 FQNEAQ (reference sequence). This CDR3 reads CASSSSGTGRTEAFF. The DNA of the CDR3 is TGTGCCAGCAGCTCCTCCGGGACAGGGCGGACTGAAGCTTTCTTT.